These 16 T cell receptor beta chains were all obtained from the same sample, sequenced in a study of blood T cell repertoires in COVID-19. Libraries were prepared by immunoSEQ multiplex PCR; TCRdb keeps only in-frame clonotypes and omits some of them. The sample lists some 120,000 clones; under 95% were seen once. Sequencing was performed on peripheral blood. These receptors all stem from a man between 60 and 70 years old with COVID-19, enrolled during active disease.

This clone was seen only a few times. Other DNA sequences within the sample encode an identical CDR3. The J gene is TRBJ2-7, the V gene TRBV5-1; the match to TRBD2 covers 8 bases. CDR1 and CDR2 (germline): SGHRS, YFSETQ. The CDR3 has 14 amino acids. The V segment lost 2 bases and the J segment 0 bases; nucleotides outside the gene matches: 1. The CDR3 protein is CASSLTSGSYEQYF. CDR3 in DNA: TGCGCCAGCAGCTTAACTAGCGGCTCCTACGAGCAGTACTTC. Variable domain in full (rest from reference TRBV5-1 and TRBJ2-7): KAGVTQTPRYLIKTRGQQVTLSCSPISGHRSVSWYQQTPGQGLQFLFEYFSETQRNKGNFPGRFSGRQFSNSRSEMNVSTLELGDSALYLCASSLTSGSYEQYFGPGTRLTVT.

The V and J genes are TRBV7-3 and TRBJ2-2; 15 bases are a match to TRBD2. Germline lookup yields CDR1 SGHTA and CDR2 FQGTGA. The CDR3 length is 15 residues. The V segment lost 4 bases and the J segment 7 bases; nucleotides outside the gene matches: 1. The CDR3 nucleotides are TGTGCCAGCAGCTGGACTAGCGGGAGGGACGGGGAGCTGTTTTTT. The encoded protein is CASSWTSGRDGELFF.

This chain links TRBV5-4 with TRBJ2-3; no clear D gene. The CDR3 is 14 amino acids. The germline V and J ends were trimmed by 3 bases and 0 bases, with 8 bases remaining between them. The germline V gene encodes CDR1 SGHNT and CDR2 YYREEE (reference sequence). CDR3 amino acids: CASSSQDSTDTQYF. CDR3 coding DNA: TGTGCCAGCAGCTCGCAGGATAGCACAGATACGCAGTATTTT.

This clone appeared a single time. The rearrangement links TRBV11-2 to TRBJ1-2; D is unclear. The length of the CDR3 is 13 residues. The V gene's germline CDR1 is SGHAT and CDR2 FQNNGV. Trimming shortened V by 1 base and J by 2 bases, and 5 bases separated the two germline ends. Here the CDR3 DNA reads TGTGCCAGCAGCTTAGCAGAAAACTATGGCTACACCTTC. It codes for CASSLAENYGYTF. The full variable domain, with the rest looked up from reference TRBV11-2 and TRBJ1-2, is EAGVAQSPRYKIIEKRQSVAFWCNPISGHATLYWYQQILGQGPKLLIQFQNNGVVDDSQLPKDRFSAERLKGVDSTLKIQPAKLEDSAVYLCASSLAENYGYTFGSGTRLTVV.

For the CDR3, the DNA is TGCAGCGTTGCTTCACAGGGAGCCGGGGAGCTGTTTTTT. It is translated as CSVASQGAGELFF. This chain joins TRBV29-1 and TRBJ2-2; a possible D gene is TRBD1 (6 bases). Trimming removed 4 bases at V and 6 bases at J, with 12 bases between. The V gene's germline CDR1 is SQVTM and CDR2 ANQGSEA. The CDR3 runs 13 residues.

This clone was observed once. This rearrangement joins TRBV4-2 to TRBJ2-1; 8 nucleotides match TRBD2. This CDR3 is 16 amino acids long. The J segment lost 2 bases and the V segment lost 0 bases, leaving 3 bases of the junction unmatched. CDR1 LGHNA and CDR2 YNFKEQ come from the germline V gene. The CDR3 bases are TGTGCCAGCAGCCAAGACGCGGGAGGTCCCTACAATGAGCAGTTCTTC. It is translated as CASSQDAGGPYNEQFF.

The chain joins TRBV9 to TRBJ2-1, with 10 bases matching TRBD1. After removal of 4 bases from V and 5 bases from J, the junction contained 6 bases not matched to a gene. The CDR3 covers 15 residues. Germline V gene lookup returns CDR1 SGDLS and CDR2 YYNGEE. In DNA, the CDR3 is TGTGCCAGCAGCAGACAGGGGGCGCGTGACAATGAGCAGTTCTTC. Translated, it gives CASSRQGARDNEQFF. Variable domain in full (rest from reference TRBV9 and TRBJ2-1): DSGVTQTPKHLITATGQRVTLRCSPRSGDLSVYWYQQSLDQGLQFLIQYYNGEERAKGNILERFSAQQFPDLHSELNLSSLELGDSALYFCASSRQGARDNEQFFGPGTRLTVL.

J is TRBJ1-3 and V is TRBV7-9; weak D call: TRBD1 (5 bases). Trimming cost V 5 bases and J 8 bases, with 16 bases left between them. Per the germline V gene, CDR1 is SEHNR and CDR2 is FQNEAQ (reference sequence). The length of the CDR3 is 14 residues. Written as DNA, the CDR3 is TGTGCCAGCAGCCAGAACCAGGGTTCGGACACCATATATTTT. It encodes CASSQNQGSDTIYF.

This sequence joins TRBV19 and TRBJ1-2; 8 bases are shared with TRBD1. V dropped 9 bases and J dropped 4; count of bases not matched to a gene: 10. The V gene's germline CDR1 is LNHDA and CDR2 SQIVND (reference sequence). The CDR3 length is 14 residues. This CDR3 reads CASSGSGTGYGYTF. In DNA form, the CDR3 reads TGTGCCAGCTCCGGGTCCGGGACAGGCTATGGCTACACCTTC.

The count of this clone is one. This chain joins TRBV18 and TRBJ1-1; TRBD1 matches 10 bases. Germline CDR1 and CDR2: KGHSH and LQKENI. J lost 1 base, V lost 6 bases, and 2 bases had no gene match. The CDR3 totals 14 residues. The CDR3 DNA is TGTGCCAGCTCGGACAGGGGGGGGAACACTGAAGCTTTCTTT. Its protein product is CASSDRGGNTEAFF.

This sequence joins TRBV11-1 and TRBJ1-3, with a tentative D call TRBD1 (5 bases). Germline-derived CDR1 and CDR2 are SGHAT and FQDESV (reference sequence). Trimming removed 5 bases at V and 0 bases at J, with 8 bases between. This CDR3 comprises 14 residues. CDR3 DNA: TGTGCCAGCAGCACAGGTTACTCTGGAAACACCATATATTTT. This translates into CASSTGYSGNTIYF.

The chain combines TRBV3-1 (or the pseudogene TRBV3-2) with TRBJ1-1; D is unresolved. Germline CDR1 is LGHDT and CDR2 is YNNKEL (reference sequence). The CDR3 consists of 13 residues. V was cut by 4 bases and J by 2 bases, with 8 bases left in between. The CDR3 nucleotides read TGTGCCAGCAGCCTACAGCTTAACACTGAAGCTTTCTTT. It codes for CASSLQLNTEAFF.

The rearrangement uses TRBV7-8 and TRBJ1-2; TRBD1 agrees at 10 bases. CDR3 size: 16 residues. The germline CDR1 and CDR2 sequences are SGHVS and FQNEAQ. After removal of 0 bases from V and 4 bases from J, the junction contained 5 bases not matched to a gene. CDR3 sequence reads: CASSLAPGQGIYGYTF. CDR3 in DNA: TGTGCCAGCAGCTTAGCTCCGGGACAGGGGATCTATGGCTACACCTTC.

The rearrangement joins TRBV4-1 to TRBJ2-3, with D unresolved. There are 15 residues in the CDR3. Germline loops: CDR1 MGHRA, CDR2 YSYEKL. Between the trimmed V and J ends, which lost 1 base and 1 base, there was a span of 9 bases. In DNA form, the CDR3 reads TGCGCCAGCAGCCAAGGGGCGTCTGGCACAGATACGCAGTATTTT. Amino acids: CASSQGASGTDTQYF.

V usage is TRBV15 and J usage is TRBJ2-3; D possibly corresponds to TRBD1 (5 bases). Between the trimmed V and J ends, which lost 8 bases and 5 bases, there was a span of 14 bases. The CDR3 loop spans 13 amino acids. The germline gives CDR1 LNHNV, CDR2 YYDKDF (reference sequence). CDR3 region: CATWQGDGDTQYF. In nucleotides, the CDR3 is TGTGCCACCTGGCAGGGTGATGGAGATACGCAGTATTTT. The whole variable domain, remainder taken from reference TRBV15 and TRBJ2-3, is DAMVIQNPRYQVTQFGKPVTLSCSQTLNHNVMYWYQQKSSQAPKLLFHYYDKDFNNEADTPDNFQSRRPNTSFCFLDIRSPGLGDTAMYLCATWQGDGDTQYFGPGTRLTVL.

A few counts support this clone. V gene TRBV7-9 combines with J gene TRBJ1-4; tentatively, D is TRBD1 (6 bases). V lost 3 bases and J 5 bases, leaving 7 bases between the germline ends. This CDR3 is built from 13 residues. Germline CDR1 is SEHNR and CDR2 is FQNEAQ (reference sequence). CDR3 bases: TGTGCCAGCAGCTTGGACAGCAATGAAAAACTGTTTTTT. It encodes CASSLDSNEKLFF.